This TCR beta chain was sequenced in a study of T cell responses to AZD1222 COVID-19 vaccine. V shed 8 bases and J 3 bases; nucleotides not matched to a gene: 5. Germline V gives CDR1 MRHNA, CDR2 SNTAGT. The CDR3 covers 13 residues. Study results and caveats: Only a handful of AZD1222 recipients tested seropositive at baseline. Within unmutated variant regions lay the reported targets of nearly half of spike-specific TCRs. Breadth and depth of Spike-specific TCRs rose after two AZD1222 doses.

Assay used: immunoSEQ multiplex PCR; TCRdb lists only in-frame clones, some missing. Altogether approximately 180,000 clones are present, 90% being singletons, with the ten largest covering roughly 2.8%. A word on this clone: Its target is unknown.

The sequence was obtained from an adult in good health. The J gene is TRBJ2-7, the V gene TRBV6-4, with TRBD2 matching over 9 bases. Sequenced material: peripheral blood, taken on day 0 of AZD1222 vaccination. CDR3 protein: CASFRRGGYEQYF. DNA for the CDR3: TGTGCCAGCTTTAGGCGGGGGGGCTACGAGCAGTACTTC.